This T cell receptor (beta chain) derives from a study of T cell responses to AZD1222 COVID-19 vaccine (dated by TCRdb to the early 2020s). Broadly, across the study: AZD1222 recipients whose second dose came at about 4 weeks and those whose second dose came at about 12 weeks were combined into one group, since spike-specific TCR depth and breadth did not differ between the two schedules. Enrollment into the trials was organized by age into subgroups of 18-55, 56-69 and 70-plus years, and those subgroups contained approximately 150, 30 and 60 TCR-sequenced participants, respectively. A total of approximately 230 trial participants underwent TCR sequencing, of whom some 210 received two doses of AZD1222 and some 26 received two doses of the MenACWY control vaccine.

The sample's time point label is to be understood as: baseline before first vaccination. Vaccinee samples were obtained from the UK trials COV001 and COV002, which included a single-blind randomized controlled phase 2/3 trial of AZD1222 (ChAdOx1 nCoV-19) in healthy adults. Trial participant PBMC samples were collected at day 0 and day 28 after the second dose for TCRbeta chain sequencing. Worth noting for this clone: Its antigen is not yet known. The input lacks base qualities; no much larger clone sits a single base away.

The CDR3 regions of human TCRbeta chains were subjected to immunosequencing. The original pipeline was this. Repertoire TCRs were matched against a reference library of SARS-CoV-2-specific TCRs generated with the MIRA antigen-specificity platform. Breadth meant the fraction of unique TCRs that were SARS-CoV-2-associated, whereas depth meant the fraction of total T cells that were SARS-CoV-2-associated. Each spike-specific TCR was assigned to its reactive spike region and to a CD4 or CD8 class using the MIRA data. Log10-transformed breadth and depth values were compared by one-way ANOVA with Sidak's multiple comparisons tests. TCRdb took this table from immuneACCESS and kept in-frame rearrangements with V and J called. Such tables lack part of the clones; where checked against another copy, unresolved V genes explain under half of the gap, and the rest is unexplained. The D gene and trimming were derived from the DNA, and the V and J assignments and clone size from that table. The sample table lists around 140,000 clones, 85% to 90% of them with a count of one. The leading ten clones occupy around 1.6% of the sample.

The paper's findings and limits, for the study overall: Most participants were white British and females outnumbered males, and the authors suggested that clonal diversity may have been underestimated. The 56-69-year group was small, and its depth increase did not reach significance, likely because of low power. Conclusions about previously exposed vaccinees were limited because only a handful of AZD1222 recipients were SARS-CoV-2 seropositive at baseline. Reportedly, almost half of the unique spike-specific TCRs recognized epitopes lying outside the regions that are mutated in the B.1.351 and B.1.1.7 variants. Vaccine-associated CD4 TCRs spanned the whole spike protein, with dominant responses in regions 160-218 and 743-854. Because no day 14 peak-response samples were available, the repertoires could be characterized only after the peak T cell response. After two AZD1222 doses, spike-specific TCR breadth and depth were significantly higher than at day 0 and than in MenACWY recipients.

V drops 0 bases and J drops 0 bases, leaving 9 bases in between. From cysteine to phenylalanine, the CDR3 is 16 amino acids long. Only the CDR3 part of the read is kept: 48 bases, read in frame from the first base. The germline V gene gives CDR1 as SGHRS and CDR2 as YFSETQ. The sample here was peripheral blood, taken on day 0 of AZD1222 vaccination. The source of this sequence is an adult in good health. The chain uses TRBV5-1 and TRBJ2-2, with the D gene uncertain. The CDR3 reads CASSLEPGANTGELFF. The DNA reads TGCGCCAGCAGCTTGGAACCAGGAGCGAACACCGGGGAGCTGTTTTTT.